Shown below are 17 T cell receptor beta chains from a single sample sequenced in a study of long-term antiretroviral therapy in people with HIV. immunoSEQ v3.0 was run at survey level. TCRdb keeps only in-frame clones here, not all; method: immunoSEQ multiplex PCR. The sample gives about 24,000 clones, roughly 87% of which show up once; 23% is in the top ten. The sample consisted of unsorted PBMCs, taken 0.4 years after starting antiretroviral therapy. Receptor source: a man between 50 and 59 years old with HIV.

A word on this clone: One end of the junction is discordant with germline, which a read error may explain. The V call is TRBV7-7, the J call TRBJ2-5; D may correspond to TRBD1 or TRBD2 (6 bases each). The CDR3 is 16 residues long. CDR1 SSHAT and CDR2 FNYEAQ come from the germline V gene (reference sequence). CDR3 bases: TGTGCTAGCAGCTTAGCCGGAGGGGGAACAGCAGAGACCCAGTACTTC. It is translated as CASSLAGGGTAETQYF.

The J gene is TRBJ1-2, the V gene TRBV27; 10 positions agree with TRBD1. Germline V gene lookup returns CDR1 MNHEY and CDR2 SMNVEV (reference sequence). The V segment lost 8 bases and the J segment 7 bases; nucleotides outside the gene matches: 16. The CDR3 sequence is 16 residues long. The CDR3 DNA is TGTGCCAGCGCCAGACCCGGGACAGGGGAGTCTGGTGGCTACACCTTC. It encodes CASARPGTGESGGYTF.

Written as DNA, the CDR3 is TGTGCCAGCAGTTACTCGGGGGGTGGGAACACTGAAGCTTTCTTT. Its translation: CASSYSGGGNTEAFF. V and J are TRBV6-6 and TRBJ1-1; D might be TRBD1 (5 bases). Deletions cut 0 bases from V and 1 base from J, with 9 bases between. The CDR3 has 15 residues. The germline CDR1 and CDR2 sequences are MNHNY and SVGAGI (reference sequence).

A single count supports this clone. This rearrangement joins TRBV5-6 to TRBJ1-4; D is ambiguous. Looked up from germline, CDR1 is SGHDT and CDR2 is YYEEEE. V shed 0 bases and J shed 6 bases, with 12 bases lying between them. The CDR3 length is 15 residues. CDR3 sequence: CASSLGPGAHEKLFF. CDR3 bases: TGTGCCAGCAGCTTGGGCCCAGGTGCCCATGAAAAACTGTTTTTT.

The chain employs TRBV14 and TRBJ1-2; TRBD1 might be the D (5 bases). This CDR3 comprises 12 residues. Deletions cut 1 base from V and 8 bases from J, with 8 bases between. Per germline, CDR1 SGHDN and CDR2 FVKESK. CDR3: CASSQAGFGYTF. The CDR3 DNA reads as TGTGCCAGCAGCCAAGCAGGGTTCGGCTACACCTTC.

This clone was counted between two and nine times. This chain links TRBV6-5 with TRBJ1-2; D not certain. The CDR3 is 14 residues long. CDR1 and CDR2 (germline): MNHEY, SVGAGI. The germline V and J ends were trimmed by 6 bases and 2 bases, with 13 bases remaining between them. CDR3 in DNA: TGTGCCAGCAGCCTAACACAATCCAACTATGGCTACACCTTC. It specifies CASSLTQSNYGYTF.

This clone has only one observation. J is TRBJ2-2 and V is TRBV27; the D is unclear. V was pared by 1 base and J by 4 bases, with 4 bases between. CDR1 and CDR2 (germline): MNHEY, SMNVEV (reference sequence). The CDR3 is 13 amino acids. CDR3 bases: TGTGCCAGCAGTTTATATGGCACCGGGGAGCTGTTTTTT. Its protein is CASSLYGTGELFF.

The J gene is TRBJ1-4, the V gene TRBV4-1, with TRBD1 matching over 9 bases. The germline V gene encodes CDR1 MGHRA and CDR2 YSYEKL. The length of the CDR3 is 16 residues. J lost 8 bases, V lost 1 base, and 8 bases had no gene match. CDR3 loop: CASSQAGTGMDEKLFF. CDR3 in DNA: TGCGCCAGCAGCCAAGCGGGGACAGGGATGGACGAAAAACTGTTTTTT.

This clone was picked up one time. The V call is TRBV7-2, the J call TRBJ2-5; TRBD1 matches at 7 bases. The CDR3 spans 16 residues. J gave up 4 bases and V 1 base, and 9 bases lay outside the gene matches. CDR1 and CDR2 from the germline V gene are SGHTA and FQGNSA. The CDR3 coding sequence is TGTGCCAGCAGCTTAGAGCTGACAGGGTACGGAGAGACCCAGTACTTC. It yields the protein CASSLELTGYGETQYF.

The V and J genes are TRBV7-6 and TRBJ2-4, with D tentatively TRBD2 (8 bases). The V end lost 5 bases, the J end lost 7 bases, and 18 bases lay between the germline ends. CDR1 is SGHVS, CDR2 FNYEAQ, per germline. The CDR3 is made up of 15 amino acids. The CDR3 DNA is TGTGCCAGCAGCCCGGGGGGGACAGTGCGGAACATTCAGTACTTC. Its protein is CASSPGGTVRNIQYF.

Concerning this clone: The junction shows a germline mismatch at one end, possibly a read error. The V and J genes are TRBV6-6 and TRBJ1-4, with D tentatively TRBD1 (5 bases). The length of the CDR3 is 15 residues. CDR1 and CDR2 (germline): MNHNY, SVGAGI (reference sequence). The CDR3 sequence: CASSYYRPSNEKLFF. The CDR3 DNA is TGTGCCAGCAGCTACTACAGGCCTTCGAATGAAAAACTGTTTTTT.

This rearrangement joins TRBV28 to TRBJ1-2; 9 bases match TRBD1. The CDR3 extends over 16 amino acids. Germline lookup yields CDR1 MDHEN and CDR2 SYDVKM. J was trimmed by 1 base and V by 3 bases; bases with no gene match: 6. This CDR3 reads CASSLLMDRGNYGYTF. In nucleotides, the CDR3 is TGTGCCAGCAGTTTGCTAATGGACAGGGGTAACTATGGCTACACCTTC.

J is TRBJ2-2 and V is TRBV5-1; 7 positions agree with TRBD2. Germline lookup yields CDR1 SGHRS and CDR2 YFSETQ. V shed 4 bases and J 7 bases; nucleotides not matched to a gene: 4. The length of the CDR3 is 13 residues. DNA of the CDR3: TGCGCCAGCAGCGTTGGACTAGGCGGGGAGCTGTTTTTT. It is translated as CASSVGLGGELFF.

The rearrangement joins TRBV10-3 to TRBJ2-5; the D call may be TRBD1 or TRBD2 (5 bases each). V shed 10 bases and J shed 5 bases, with 23 bases lying between them. This CDR3 spans 15 amino acids. CDR1 is ENHRY and CDR2 is SYGVKD in the germline V gene. The CDR3 DNA reads as TGTGCCACCCCGGGGCGTTGGGAGACGAGGGAGACCCAGTACTTC. Its protein product is CATPGRWETRETQYF.

This chain connects TRBV28 to TRBJ2-5, with D perhaps matching TRBD1 (5 bases). Germline-derived CDR1 and CDR2 are MDHEN and SYDVKM. Between the trimmed V and J ends, which lost 2 bases and 1 base, there was a span of 8 bases. This CDR3 has 14 amino acids. The CDR3 is CASSLNRIQETQYF. The DNA of the CDR3 is TGTGCCAGCAGTTTAAACAGGATCCAAGAGACCCAGTACTTC.

V and J are TRBV4-3 and TRBJ2-7; the D gene is possibly TRBD2 (6 bases). Germline V gives CDR1 LGHNA, CDR2 YSLEER. The CDR3 consists of 16 residues. V lost 3 bases to trimming and J lost 0 bases, with 15 bases between them. The CDR3 region is CASSHHGGASSYEQYF. CDR3 coding DNA: TGCGCCAGCAGCCACCACGGGGGTGCCAGCTCCTACGAGCAGTACTTC.

The chain joins TRBV11-2 to TRBJ1-6, with D unclear. The germline V and J ends were trimmed by 0 bases and 4 bases, with 10 bases remaining between them. CDR1 and CDR2 (germline): SGHAT, FQNNGV. There are 16 residues in the CDR3. CDR3 DNA: TGTGCCAGCAGCTTAGATTTCACCTTTTATAATTCACCCCTCCACTTT. This codes for CASSLDFTFYNSPLHF.